Following are 19 T cell receptor beta chains from one sample sequenced in a study of CD8+ T cells in alopecia areata. Extraction and reverse transcription of RNA yielded cDNA as the sequencing template. TCRdb's copy holds only in-frame clones and misses some; the assay was immunoSEQ multiplex PCR. The data contain 200,000 or so clones, approximately 60% of them singletons. The sample was CD8+ T cells sorted from blood. These receptors all come from a human donor in good health.

The J gene is TRBJ1-1, the V gene TRBV29-1; TRBD1 matches at 7 bases. Unmatched junction bases numbered 12, after V lost 7 bases and J lost 7 bases. Germline assignment: CDR1 SQVTM and CDR2 ANQGSEA. This CDR3 is 13 amino acids long. The CDR3 nucleotides are TGCAGCGCCCGTATGAATCAGGGGGGTGAAGCTTTCTTT. Amino acids: CSARMNQGGEAFF.

The chain combines TRBV5-6 with TRBJ2-5; D is possibly TRBD1 (6 bases). The ends were cut back, 4 bases at V and 0 bases at J, with 10 bases in the middle. CDR1 is SGHDT and CDR2 is YYEEEE in the germline V gene. The CDR3 covers 14 residues. CDR3 protein: CASSPPGDQETQYF. Written as DNA, the CDR3 is TGTGCCAGCAGCCCCCCAGGGGACCAAGAGACCCAGTACTTC. Full variable domain (rest looked up from reference TRBV5-6 and TRBJ2-5): DAGVTQSPTHLIKTRGQQVTLRCSPKSGHDTVSWYQQALGQGPQFIFQYYEEEERQRGNFPDRFSGHQFPNYSSELNVNALLLGDSALYLCASSPPGDQETQYFGPGTRLLVL.

The chain couples TRBV29-1 to TRBJ2-3; TRBD1 matches at 10 bases. The CDR3 is 14 amino acids. CDR1 is SQVTM, CDR2 ANQGSEA, per germline. Trimming at V came to 4 bases and at J to 3 bases, leaving 4 bases not matched to a gene. The CDR3 DNA reads TGCAGCGTTGGAGACAGGGGGCTGACAGATACGCAGTATTTT. It codes for CSVGDRGLTDTQYF.

This chain joins TRBV7-9 and TRBJ2-5, with D uncertain. Germline loops: CDR1 SEHNR, CDR2 FQNEAQ (reference sequence). Trimming pared 5 bases from V and 5 bases from J, leaving 15 bases between. This CDR3 contains 14 residues. The CDR3 nucleotides are TGTGCCAGCAGCGGCTGGGATTTGGCGGAGACCCAGTACTTC. Translating it yields CASSGWDLAETQYF.

This chain uses TRBV29-1 with TRBJ2-1, with D possibly TRBD1 on 6 matching bases. The CDR3 totals 15 residues. Germline CDR1 reads SQVTM; CDR2 reads ANQGSEA. The V and J ends lost 3 bases and 7 bases respectively, with 19 bases between them. The CDR3 sequence: CSVEGAGLDLNEQFF. DNA of the CDR3: TGCAGCGTTGAGGGGGCAGGGTTGGATTTGAATGAGCAGTTCTTC.

The genes are TRBV29-1 and TRBJ2-1, with 9 bases fitting TRBD2. The CDR3 spans 12 residues. Germline trimming cut 6 bases from V and 7 bases from J; bases unmatched to any gene: 4. CDR1 and CDR2 from the germline V gene are SQVTM and ANQGSEA. The CDR3 sequence: CSVGSGGNEQFF. The DNA of the CDR3 is TGCAGCGTAGGTAGCGGGGGAAATGAGCAGTTCTTC.

The rearrangement uses TRBV4-1 and TRBJ2-2; D unclear. V lost 4 bases, J lost 4 bases, and 7 bases lay in between. Looked up from germline, CDR1 is MGHRA and CDR2 is YSYEKL. The CDR3 contains 13 residues. CDR3 amino acids: CASSLASTGELFF. In DNA, the CDR3 is TGCGCCAGCAGCCTTGCTTCCACCGGGGAGCTGTTTTTT.

The genes are TRBV28 and TRBJ1-5; D is perhaps TRBD1 (5 bases). Germline V CDR1 and CDR2: MDHEN, SYDVKM. The CDR3 totals 14 residues. V lost 5 bases to trimming and J lost 5 bases, with 13 bases between them. The CDR3 loop is CASSLLGGDQPQHF. DNA of the CDR3: TGTGCCAGCAGTCTCCTCGGGGGGGATCAGCCCCAGCATTTT.

The J gene is TRBJ2-1, the V gene TRBV4-1; 10 positions agree with TRBD2. CDR3 length: 15 residues. Germline V gene lookup returns CDR1 MGHRA and CDR2 YSYEKL. Trimming cost V 5 bases and J 10 bases; bases outside gene matches: 11. The CDR3 nucleotides are TGCGCCAGCAGCAAAAAACCAGCGGGGGGGAGAGAGCAGTTCTTC. Its translation is CASSKKPAGGREQFF.

This chain uses TRBV6-5 with TRBJ1-2; D not certain. In germline, CDR1 is MNHEY, CDR2 SVGAGI. This CDR3 has 11 amino acids. Between the trimmed V and J ends, which lost 6 bases and 5 bases, there was a span of 7 bases. CDR3 in amino acids: CASSPGYGYTF. The DNA for the CDR3 is TGTGCCAGCAGCCCCGGATATGGCTACACCTTC.

This chain links TRBV27 with TRBJ1-2, with D maybe TRBD1 (5 bases). The germline gives CDR1 MNHEY, CDR2 SMNVEV (reference sequence). V shed 2 bases and J shed 4 bases, with 11 bases lying between them. This CDR3 has 14 amino acids. CDR3 sequence (DNA): TGTGCCAGCAGTTTAGGGGGTACGAGCTATGGCTACACCTTC. Amino acid sequence: CASSLGGTSYGYTF.

This chain joins TRBV7-9 and TRBJ1-2; maybe TRBD1 (5 bases). This CDR3 contains 18 residues. V lost 1 base and J 4 bases, leaving 22 bases between the germline ends. The germline CDR1 and CDR2 sequences are SEHNR and FQNEAQ (reference sequence). The CDR3 DNA reads as TGTGCCAGCAGCTTAGGAGCCCGGCAGGGAAATGATGGCTATGGCTACACCTTC. This codes for CASSLGARQGNDGYGYTF.

The J gene is TRBJ2-7, the V gene TRBV30; TRBD1 agrees at 9 bases. The ends lost 5 bases at V and 7 bases at J; junction bases unmatched: 3. CDR1 and CDR2 (germline): GTSNPN, SVGIG (reference sequence). The CDR3 spans 11 residues. As DNA, the CDR3 is TGTGCCTGGGGGACAGGGAGTGAGCAGTACTTC. Its protein is CAWGTGSEQYF.

The rearrangement uses TRBV5-1 and TRBJ2-7; 7 positions match TRBD1. Looked up from germline, CDR1 is SGHRS and CDR2 is YFSETQ. V trimming: 0 bases; J trimming: 7 bases; junction bases outside the gene matches: 7. The CDR3 is 14 amino acids. The DNA for the CDR3 is TGCGCCAGCAGCTTGGAGTTTCAGGGGGAAGAGCAGTACTTC. It yields the protein CASSLEFQGEEQYF.

The chain combines TRBV7-9 with TRBJ1-2; 10 bases match TRBD1. The V segment lost 6 bases and the J segment 6 bases; nucleotides outside the gene matches: 1. The CDR3 loop spans 12 amino acids. Germline V CDR1 and CDR2: SEHNR, FQNEAQ (reference sequence). CDR3 residues: CASRGTGDGYTF. DNA for the CDR3: TGTGCCAGCAGGGGGACAGGGGATGGCTACACCTTC.

The chain has TRBV29-1 and TRBJ2-4, with 8 bases aligning to TRBD1. This CDR3 has 15 amino acids. Germline loops: CDR1 SQVTM, CDR2 ANQGSEA. V was clipped by 6 bases and J by 0 bases; unmatched bases: 7. The CDR3 spells CSVAGTGLAKNIQYF. DNA of the CDR3: TGCAGCGTAGCCGGGACAGGACTAGCCAAAAACATTCAGTACTTC.

This clone was detected once. This chain connects TRBV10-3 to TRBJ1-1; 9 nucleotides align to TRBD1. V shed 0 bases and J 9 bases; nucleotides not matched to a gene: 2. CDR1 ENHRY and CDR2 SYGVKD come from the germline V gene. There are 13 residues in the CDR3. The CDR3 sequence: CAISESGTGKAFF. The CDR3 DNA reads TGTGCCATCAGTGAGTCGGGGACAGGGAAAGCTTTCTTT.

The CDR3 region is CSVLDGNTGELFF. For the CDR3, the DNA is TGCAGCGTTCTGGACGGGAACACCGGGGAGCTGTTTTTT. This chain links TRBV29-1 with TRBJ2-2; D unresolved. The CDR3 loop spans 13 amino acids. The V and J ends lost 5 bases and 1 base respectively, with 8 bases between them. The V gene's germline CDR1 is SQVTM and CDR2 ANQGSEA.

There are a few counts of this clone. V usage is TRBV7-8 and J usage is TRBJ2-3; D possibly uses TRBD1 or TRBD2 (6 bases each). V gave up 5 bases and J gave up 6 bases, with 21 bases separating them. Germline assignment: CDR1 SGHVS and CDR2 FQNEAQ. The CDR3 length is 16 residues. The CDR3 region has the DNA TGTGCCAGCAGCGTGAGGGCCGGGGGCACGGACGATACGCAGTATTTT. It is translated as CASSVRAGGTDDTQYF.